This T cell receptor beta chain emerged from a study of vaccination effects on CD4 cells after COVID-19. Study-level findings and limits: Healthy vaccinees' vaccine-induced clones included only 1 of 255 cross-reacting with common cold coronaviruses.

On this clone itself: Its antigen remains unidentified.

ViraFEST used viral peptide pools to expand antigen-specific CD4+ T cells before sequencing. CD4+ T cells were isolated after 10 days of culture. Of the BNT162b2 and mRNA-1273 vaccines, participants received two doses of one or the other. In the cultures, half the medium was exchanged for IL-2 medium on days 3 and 7. This CDR3 is 15 amino acids long. Germline V gives CDR1 SGHRS, CDR2 YFSETQ. The ends lost 1 base at V and 0 bases at J; junction bases unmatched: 2. Here immunoSEQ multiplex PCR was the method, and the copy in TCRdb shows in-frame clones only, minus some. The sample contains more than 20,000 clones, roughly four fifths of which appear only once.

This receptor was obtained from a human donor who received a COVID-19 vaccine. This rearrangement joins TRBV5-1 to TRBJ2-3, with 7 bases fitting TRBD2. The input for sequencing was CD4+ T cells from PBMCs cultured with HCoV-229E spike peptides, taken after COVID-19 vaccination. CDR3 sequence: CASSLWGGSTDTQYF. The DNA for the CDR3 is TGCGCCAGCAGCTTGTGGGGGGGTAGCACAGATACGCAGTATTTT.